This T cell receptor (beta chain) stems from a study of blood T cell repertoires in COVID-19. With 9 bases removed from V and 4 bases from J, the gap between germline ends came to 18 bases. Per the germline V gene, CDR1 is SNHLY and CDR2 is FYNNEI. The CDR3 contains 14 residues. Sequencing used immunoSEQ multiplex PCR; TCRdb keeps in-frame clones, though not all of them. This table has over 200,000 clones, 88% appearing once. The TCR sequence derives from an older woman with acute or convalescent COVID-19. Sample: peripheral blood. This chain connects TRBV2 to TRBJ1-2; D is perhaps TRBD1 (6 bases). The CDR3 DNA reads TGTGCCAGTCTCTACGAGGGACACGTCTATGGCTACACCTTC. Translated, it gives CASLYEGHVYGYTF. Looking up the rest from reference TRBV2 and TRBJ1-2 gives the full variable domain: EPEVTQTPSHQVTQMGQEVILRCVPISNHLYFYWYRQILGQKVEFLVSFYNNEISEKSEIFDDQFSVERPDGSNFTLKIRSTKLEDSAMYFCASLYEGHVYGYTFGSGTRLTVV.